This TCR beta chain was recorded in a study of blood T cell repertoires in COVID-19 (dated by TCRdb to the early 2020s). About the study as a whole: The collaborator samples originated in the United States, Italy and Spain and spanned the acute and convalescent phases of COVID-19. Deeply sampled blood TCRbeta repertoires from subjects exposed to, actively infected with, or recovered from COVID-19 were included in the dataset. The samples were drawn from the first 160 participants of the ongoing ImmuneRACE study and from 1,254 subjects provided by 6 global collaborators. Sample metadata almost always included a de-identified subject ID, COVID-19 status, age in years and sex. The material from the prospective study consisted of cDNA or gDNA derived from T cells, B-cell-depleted T cells, or PBMCs. Where available, HLA class I and class II types were taken from metadata supplied by the sample provider and were not determined by assay-based typing. The repertoires were made available in a free public database intended to serve as a resource for research on the immune response to SARS-CoV-2.

Collaborating institutions collected whole blood in K2EDTA tubes following their own protocols. For TCRbeta analysis, collaborators shipped samples in one of three forms: frozen whole blood, isolated PBMCs, or DNA extracted from either of those sample types. The study at large found these results: Clinical and demographic metadata were provided uncurated, with the amount varying by source and participant.

Concerning this clone itself: Its antigen is still unknown. Per-nucleotide qualities are absent, and no much larger clonotype sits a single base away.

TCRbeta CDR3 regions were amplified from genomic DNA by means of the immunoSEQ Assay, a bias-controlled multiplex PCR. In the authors' own workflow: The number of nucleated cells in each sample was estimated from the amplification of reference gene primers within the assay. To quantify the absolute abundance of each unique TCRbeta CDR3 rearrangement, sequence reads were collapsed and filtered. Productive Simpson clonality was computed per sample as the square root of Simpson's diversity index over productive rearrangements. The clones in this table, taken by TCRdb from immuneACCESS, are in-frame only. Not every clone is retained; where verified, under half of the shortfall comes from an unresolved V gene, and the cause of the rest is unknown. That table gives V, J and clone size, and the DNA gave D and trimming. In this sample the table shows tens of thousands of clones, around 86% of which occur a single time. The ten most abundant clones make up 10% to 13% of the sample.

This TCR was sampled from a human donor in a cohort sampled during active COVID-19. Input material: peripheral blood.

DNA sequence: TGTGCCAGCAGCTTAAGTGTGTCTAGCGGGACCTACAATGAGCAGTTCTTC. The resulting protein is CASSLSVSSGTYNEQFF. The sequence links TRBV7-2 to TRBJ2-1; 9 of the junction bases match TRBD2. V is cut back by 2 bases and J by 2 bases, with 7 bases in the junction unmatched. The germline V gene specifies SGHTA as CDR1 and FQGNSA as CDR2. Measured from the cysteine to the phenylalanine, the CDR3 is 17 residues long. Of the read, only the CDR3 DNA is kept; its 51 bases are in frame from base 1.